This T cell receptor beta chain was sequenced during a study of blood T cell repertoires in COVID-19. Study in general: The United States, Italy and Spain were the sources of the acute and convalescent COVID-19 samples. PBMCs, B-cell-depleted T cells, or T cells provided the cDNA or gDNA that made up the material.

Enrollees, about 18 to 100 years old, lived in around 23 US areas. As handled by the study authors: Estimated nucleated cell counts came from reference gene primer amplification. Produced via immunoSEQ multiplex PCR; TCRdb's table is partial and in-frame only. V and J calls and clone size follow that table, whereas D and trimming were derived from the DNA. The sample shows 180,000 or so clones, 75% to 90% of them seen only once. Germline-derived CDR1 and CDR2 are WNHNN and SYGVQD (reference sequence). V lost 2 bases, J lost 7 bases, and 6 bases stayed unmatched. The CDR3 runs to 14 residues. Sequenced input: PBMCs or T cells enriched from blood (not recorded which). The V gene is TRBV10-1, the J gene TRBJ1-1, with 8 bases lining up with TRBD1. This TCR derives from a woman in her fifties or sixties who had recovered from COVID-19. This CDR3 is CASSENRGFGEAFF. For the CDR3, the DNA is TGCGCCAGCAGTGAGAACAGGGGGTTTGGTGAAGCTTTCTTT.